These 15 T cell receptor beta chains were all obtained from the same sample, sequenced in a study of blood T cell repertoires in COVID-19. Sequencing was performed with immunoSEQ multiplex PCR; in TCRdb, only in-frame clones are kept and a portion is missing. The sample includes more than 400,000 clones, 80% to 95% of them seen just once. What was sequenced was PBMCs or T cells enriched from blood (not recorded which). These receptors originate from a man aged 18 to 35 who had recovered from COVID-19.

This clone was seen only once. The V and J genes are TRBV14 and TRBJ1-1; 8 bases agree with TRBD1. The trim removed 6 bases at V and 4 bases at J, leaving 7 bases unmatched. The CDR3 sequence is 14 residues long. From germline, CDR1 is SGHDN and CDR2 FVKESK. The CDR3 nucleotides are TGTGCCAGCAGAGACAGGGGCGGGCGCACTGAAGCTTTCTTT. This gives the protein CASRDRGGRTEAFF.

V is TRBV19 and J is TRBJ2-2; 9 bases align to TRBD2. The CDR3 length is 14 residues. V was clipped by 5 bases and J by 6 bases; unmatched bases: 4. Per the germline V gene, CDR1 is LNHDA and CDR2 is SQIVND (reference sequence). The CDR3: CASSLRGGAGELFF. CDR3 sequence (DNA): TGTGCCAGTAGTCTTCGCGGGGGGGCCGGGGAGCTGTTTTTT.

The chain carries TRBV19 and TRBJ2-3; the D gene is possibly TRBD2 (5 bases). V was clipped by 4 bases and J by 3 bases, with 14 bases between them. There are 15 residues in the CDR3. The V gene's germline CDR1 is LNHDA and CDR2 SQIVND (reference sequence). CDR3: CASSTSGKGTDTQYF. CDR3 DNA sequence: TGTGCCAGTAGTACGTCGGGGAAAGGGACAGATACGCAGTATTTT.

This clone was seen a handful of times. The genes are TRBV25-1 and TRBJ2-1; 9 nucleotides align to TRBD2. The CDR3 covers 11 residues. Germline V gene data show CDR1 as MGHDK and CDR2 as SYGVNS. With 11 bases clipped from V and 12 bases from J, the junction kept 8 bases outside the gene matches. This CDR3 is CASTSSGAQFF. The CDR3 DNA reads TGTGCCTCGACCTCTAGCGGGGCGCAGTTCTTC. Full variable domain (missing parts from reference TRBV25-1 and TRBJ2-1): EADIYQTPRYLVIGTGKKITLECSQTMGHDKMYWYQQDPGMELHLIHYSYGVNSTEKGDLSSESTVSRIRTEHFPLTLESARPSHTSQYLCASTSSGAQFFGPGTRLTVL.

V usage is TRBV10-3 and J usage is TRBJ2-1; D is possibly TRBD2 (6 bases). Germline-derived CDR1 and CDR2 are ENHRY and SYGVKD. The CDR3 has 15 residues. Trimming removed 6 bases from V and 5 bases from J, with 17 bases in between. Here the CDR3 reads CAIRPPSATDNEQFF. The CDR3 nucleotides read TGTGCCATCAGGCCACCTAGCGCCACCGACAATGAGCAGTTCTTC.

CDR3 coding DNA: TGTGCCACCAGTGACCTAACTAGCGGGAGGCCAGATACGCAGTATTTT. It is translated as CATSDLTSGRPDTQYF. The chain has TRBV24-1 and TRBJ2-3, with 12 positions matching TRBD2. Per germline, CDR1 KGHDR and CDR2 SFDVKD. The CDR3 has 16 residues. V shed 4 bases and J 4 bases; nucleotides not matched to a gene: 5.

The rearrangement joins TRBV3-1 (or the pseudogene TRBV3-2) to TRBJ1-5, with unresolved D. Germline CDR1 reads LGHDT; CDR2 reads YNNKEL (reference sequence). The V and J ends lost 0 bases and 5 bases respectively, with 5 bases between them. The CDR3 extends over 13 amino acids. CDR3 DNA: TGTGCCAGCAGCCAAGACCCAGATCAGCCCCAGCATTTT. Translation: CASSQDPDQPQHF.

The CDR3 bases are TGTGCCAGCAGCCGACCACAGGGGGCTAAATTTTTAGGCTACACCTTC. This translates into CASSRPQGAKFLGYTF. The V and J genes are TRBV5-4 and TRBJ1-2; 9 bases are a match to TRBD1. The germline gives CDR1 SGHNT, CDR2 YYREEE (reference sequence). The V and J ends lost 4 bases and 8 bases, in that order; junction bases with no gene match: 15. This CDR3 contains 16 residues.

The rearrangement links TRBV5-1 to TRBJ2-6; TRBD1 matches at 7 bases. This CDR3 contains 16 residues. Germline V gives CDR1 SGHRS, CDR2 YFSETQ. Trimming cost V 5 bases and J 2 bases; bases outside gene matches: 7. The CDR3 coding sequence is TGCGCCAGCAGTCCCCCCGGGACAGCTGGGGCCAACGTCCTGACTTTC. Protein sequence: CASSPPGTAGANVLTF.

The V gene is TRBV4-1, the J gene TRBJ1-2; 8 bases align to TRBD1. Trimming at V came to 3 bases and at J to 0 bases, leaving 3 bases not matched to a gene. The CDR3 covers 15 residues. Germline CDR1 MGHRA, CDR2 YSYEKL. The CDR3 is CASSQGDRPNYGYTF. CDR3 DNA: TGCGCCAGCAGCCAGGGGGACAGGCCTAACTATGGCTACACCTTC.

V usage is TRBV24-1 and J usage is TRBJ2-7, with TRBD2 matching over 11 bases. V trimming: 7 bases; J trimming: 4 bases; junction bases outside the gene matches: 8. The CDR3 has 15 amino acids. Germline V gives CDR1 KGHDR, CDR2 SFDVKD. The CDR3 DNA is TGTGCCACCAGGCCTCTAGCGGGAGGTACTTACGAGCAGTACTTC. Amino acid sequence: CATRPLAGGTYEQYF.

In nucleotides, the CDR3 is TGCAGCGTGAGAGGGGGCAAGGGGGAAAAACTGTTTTTT. It encodes CSVRGGKGEKLFF. This chain joins TRBV29-1 and TRBJ1-4, with 7 bases that match TRBD1. This CDR3 has 13 amino acids. Germline CDR1 SQVTM, CDR2 ANQGSEA. V was pared by 6 bases and J by 8 bases, with 9 bases of the junction left unmatched.

The chain combines TRBV3-1 (or the pseudogene TRBV3-2) with TRBJ2-7, with D unresolved. The CDR3 is 11 residues long. V lost 1 base and J lost 7, with 5 bases in between. Germline V gene data show CDR1 as LGHDT and CDR2 as YNNKEL (reference sequence). CDR3 bases: TGTGCCAGCAGCCAAGGCCGGGAGCAGTACTTC. Its translation: CASSQGREQYF.

This chain joins TRBV18 and TRBJ1-2; D unresolved. The CDR3 runs to 12 residues. The V and J ends lost 4 bases and 4 bases respectively, with 7 bases between them. Germline V gene data show CDR1 as KGHSH and CDR2 as LQKENI. The CDR3 nucleotides read TGTGCCAGCTCACAGGAGTCCTATGGCTACACCTTC. Translating gives CASSQESYGYTF.

V usage is TRBV5-1 and J usage is TRBJ2-3; no firm D call. This CDR3 has 14 residues. Germline V lookup: CDR1 SGHRS, CDR2 YFSETQ. Trimming cost V 1 base and J 1 base, with 7 bases left between them. CDR3 amino acids: CASSLLPGTDTQYF. The CDR3 DNA reads TGCGCCAGCAGCTTGTTACCGGGCACAGATACGCAGTATTTT. Full variable domain (remainder filled in from reference TRBV5-1 and TRBJ2-3): KAGVTQTPRYLIKTRGQQVTLSCSPISGHRSVSWYQQTPGQGLQFLFEYFSETQRNKGNFPGRFSGRQFSNSRSEMNVSTLELGDSALYLCASSLLPGTDTQYFGPGTRLTVL.